This TCR beta chain was observed in a study of OX40 agonist ivuxolimab in advanced cancers. Deletions cut 7 bases from V and 1 base from J, with 8 bases between. The CDR3 is 11 residues long. Germline lookup yields CDR1 SQVTM and CDR2 ANQGSEA. The investigators sampled blood at baseline, at cycle 4 day 1, and at cycle 7 day 1. The repertoire was sequenced with immunoSEQ multiplex PCR; TCRdb's copy has only in-frame clones and lacks some. The sample comprises approximately 84,000 clones, approximately 89% of which are singletons, and more than 0.15% rests with the top ten. The receptor's source is an adult with an advanced solid tumor such as melanoma, head and neck, liver or kidney cancer. The sequences come from CD4+ or CD8+ T cells sorted from blood, collected in a trial of the OX40 agonist ivuxolimab. The V call is TRBV29-1, the J call TRBJ2-7; a weak D match, TRBD2 (6 bases). CDR3 in amino acids: CSGGLSYEQYF. Written as DNA, the CDR3 is TGCAGCGGGGGACTTTCCTACGAGCAGTACTTC.